This T cell receptor (beta chain) was recovered during a study of shared T cell receptors in the human thymus. The CDR3 has 14 residues. The germline V and J ends were trimmed by 0 bases and 3 bases, with 9 bases remaining between them. Germline assignment: CDR1 SGHDT and CDR2 YYEEEE. Libraries were prepared by immunoSEQ multiplex PCR; TCRdb keeps only in-frame clonotypes and omits some of them. The sample lists 65,000 to 70,000 clones, 90% to 95% seen once, with approximately 0.035% in the top ten. The chain combines TRBV5-6 with TRBJ1-2; D perhaps matches TRBD1 (5 bases). Material for sequencing was thymocytes. The clonotype originates from a human donor. In nucleotides, the CDR3 is TGTGCCAGCAGCTTGGAAGGGGCGGACTATGGCTACACCTTC. It specifies CASSLEGADYGYTF.